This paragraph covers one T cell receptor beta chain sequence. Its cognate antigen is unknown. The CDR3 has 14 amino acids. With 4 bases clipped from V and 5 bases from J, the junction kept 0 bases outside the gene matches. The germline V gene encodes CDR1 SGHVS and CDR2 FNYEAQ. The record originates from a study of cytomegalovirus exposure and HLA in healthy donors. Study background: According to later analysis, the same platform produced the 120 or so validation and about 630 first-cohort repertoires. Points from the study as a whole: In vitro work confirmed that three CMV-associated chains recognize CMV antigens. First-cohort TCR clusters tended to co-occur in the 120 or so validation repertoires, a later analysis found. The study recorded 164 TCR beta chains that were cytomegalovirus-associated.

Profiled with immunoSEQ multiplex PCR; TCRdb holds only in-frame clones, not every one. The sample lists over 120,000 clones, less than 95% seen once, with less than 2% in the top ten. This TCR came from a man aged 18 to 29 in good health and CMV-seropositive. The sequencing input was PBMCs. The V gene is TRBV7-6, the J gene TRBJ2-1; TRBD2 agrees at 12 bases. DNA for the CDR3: TGTGCCAGCAGCTGGACTAGCGGGAACAATGAGCAGTTCTTC. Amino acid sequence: CASSWTSGNNEQFF.